This is a list of T cell receptor beta chains from one sample in a study of T cells in Graves' hyperthyroidism and ophthalmopathy. TCRdb analysed the multiplex PCR reads with MiXCR anew, one entry per CDR3 protein. This table holds around 300,000 distinct CDR3 sequences, about 15% found once. Sequenced sample: blood. These receptors were obtained from a woman younger than 45 with Graves' hyperthyroidism. Both conserved end residues are part of each CDR3. The order of the fields is J gene, V gene, clone size, D gene, CDR3 protein, CDR3 DNA. D genes are given only for firm matches. The size field is filled for only some rows; it gives once, few, many or a size class.

>TRBJ2-3|TRBV27|many|-
CASSYNTDTQYF
TGTGCCAGCAGTTATAACACAGATACGCAGTATTTT
>TRBJ2-7|TRBV4-2|few|-
CASSPDDVRSYEQYF
TGTGCCAGCAGCCCGGACGATGTTCGCTCCTACGAGCAGTACTTC
>TRBJ2-7|TRBV7-6|many|TRBD1
CASSPRTGPLKDYEQYF
TGTGCCAGCAGCCCAAGGACAGGGCCCCTCAAAGACTACGAGCAGTACTTC
>TRBJ2-3|TRBV4-1|once|-
CASSQVNTDTQYF
TGCGCCAGCAGCCAAGTGAACACAGATACGCAGTATTTT
>TRBJ2-3|TRBV20-1|many|-
CSALPPPVSSTDTQYF
TGCAGTGCCCTTCCCCCCCCAGTGAGCAGCACAGATACGCAGTATTTT
>TRBJ2-7|TRBV4-3|-|-
CASSQADRNYEQYF
TGCGCCAGCAGCCAAGCGGACCGAAACTACGAGCAGTACTTC
>TRBJ2-1|TRBV6-2/TRBV6-3|few|-
CASSYSWDEQFF
TGTGCCAGCAGTTACTCATGGGACGAGCAGTTCTTC
>TRBJ2-3|TRBV15|many|-
CATSRGSADTQYF
TGTGCCACCAGCAGAGGGTCTGCAGATACGCAGTATTTT
>TRBJ1-4|TRBV11-2|many|-
CASSIQVDEKLFF
TGTGCCAGCAGTATACAGGTGGATGAAAAACTGTTTTTT
>TRBJ2-7|TRBV6-2/TRBV6-3|few|-
CASSYTADGSYEQYF
TGTGCCAGCAGTTATACCGCTGACGGATCCTACGAGCAGTACTTC
>TRBJ2-2|TRBV10-1|many|-
CASSETPGPTGELFF
TGCGCCAGCAGTGAGACACCCGGACCGACCGGGGAGCTGTTTTTT
>TRBJ2-5|TRBV11-2|-|-
CASSLALRHDF
TGTGCCAGCAGCTTAGCGTTACGCCACGACTTC
>TRBJ2-3|TRBV2|many|TRBD2
CASSDEGRGTDTQYF
TGTGCCAGCAGTGACGAGGGGAGGGGCACAGATACGCAGTATTTT
>TRBJ2-1|TRBV6-2/TRBV6-3|-|-
CASMHLSGDEQFF
TGTGCCAGCATGCACCTTTCGGGGGATGAGCAGTTCTTC
>TRBJ2-7|TRBV28|many|-
CASRPQQGPYEQYF
TGTGCCAGCAGGCCCCAACAGGGCCCCTACGAGCAGTACTTC
>TRBJ2-3|TRBV30|few|-
CAWSVTGTDTQYF
TGTGCCTGGAGTGTAACTGGCACAGATACGCAGTATTTT
>TRBJ2-1|TRBV5-1|-|TRBD2
CASSLVSGSGDEQFF
TGCGCCAGCAGCTTGGTCAGCGGGAGCGGCGATGAGCAGTTCTTC
>TRBJ2-3|TRBV20-1|-|TRBD2
CSAQSGRGEDTQYF
TGCAGTGCTCAGAGCGGGAGAGGGGAAGATACGCAGTATTTT
>TRBJ1-5|TRBV6-1|many|-
CASTGQSHQPQHF
TGTGCCAGCACGGGCCAATCTCACCAGCCCCAGCATTTT
>TRBJ2-1|TRBV7-2|many|TRBD2
CASSLRSGGRGNEQFF
TGTGCCAGCAGCCTACGATCGGGAGGGCGGGGCAATGAGCAGTTCTTC
>TRBJ2-6|TRBV5-1|many|-
CASSLGPSSGANVLTF
TGCGCCAGCAGCTTGGGTCCCAGCTCTGGGGCCAACGTCCTGACTTTC
>TRBJ2-1|TRBV20-1|many|-
CSAGRSLSYNEQFF
TGCAGTGCTGGAAGGTCCTTGTCCTACAATGAGCAGTTCTTC
>TRBJ2-2|TRBV12-3/TRBV12-4|many|TRBD1
CASSFYGWDNRGSNTGELFF
TGTGCCAGCAGTTTCTATGGGTGGGACAACAGGGGGTCGAACACCGGGGAGCTGTTTTTT
>TRBJ1-1|TRBV19|many|-
CASTYRPTTNTEAFF
TGTGCCAGTACCTACCGGCCAACAACGAACACTGAAGCTTTCTTT
>TRBJ2-5|TRBV6-1|many|TRBD2
CASSDSGRTQETQYF
TGTGCCAGCAGCGATAGCGGGAGAACCCAAGAGACCCAGTACTTC
>TRBJ2-2|TRBV12-3/TRBV12-4|many|-
CASSTIISGALSAGELFF
TGTGCCAGCAGTACCATCATTTCCGGGGCCCTGAGCGCCGGGGAGCTGTTTTTT
>TRBJ2-5|TRBV28|-|-
CASRLSGQETQYF
TGTGCCAGCAGGCTTAGCGGCCAAGAGACCCAGTACTTC
>TRBJ1-2|TRBV10-3|few|TRBD1
CAINHPSTGGGYGYTF
TGTGCCATCAATCACCCGTCGACAGGGGGTGGATATGGCTACACCTTC
>TRBJ2-1|TRBV25-1|many|TRBD2
CASSEPGLAHNEQFF
TGTGCCAGCAGTGAACCGGGACTAGCACACAATGAGCAGTTCTTC
>TRBJ2-4|TRBV12-3/TRBV12-4|few|TRBD2
CASRRTSGSNIQYF
TGTGCCAGCAGAAGGACTAGCGGGAGTAACATTCAGTACTTC
>TRBJ2-1|TRBV6-2/TRBV6-3|many|-
CASSEGVEQFF
TGTGCCAGTTCCGAGGGCGTTGAGCAGTTCTTC
>TRBJ2-7|TRBV30|-|-
CAWGRDSESGEQYF
TGTGCCTGGGGCCGGGACTCCGAGTCGGGAGAGCAGTACTTC
>TRBJ1-6|TRBV3-1|-|-
CASSQVGSANSPLHF
TGTGCCAGCAGCCAAGTAGGAAGTGCTAATTCACCCCTCCACTTT
>TRBJ2-3|TRBV29-1|many|-
CSVDSQPEDTQYF
TGCAGCGTTGATAGTCAGCCTGAGGATACGCAGTATTTT
>TRBJ2-1|TRBV3-1|-|TRBD2
CASSRQLAGDNEQFF
TGTGCCAGCAGCCGACAACTAGCGGGGGACAATGAGCAGTTCTTC
>TRBJ1-2|TRBV3-1|few|-
CASSQDIGGYTF
TGTGCCAGCAGCCAAGATATAGGAGGCTACACCTTC
>TRBJ2-5|TRBV20-1|many|-
CSARPGAAQETQYF
TGCAGTGCTAGGCCTGGGGCAGCCCAAGAGACCCAGTACTTC
>TRBJ1-5|TRBV28|few|TRBD1
CASSPDRGHPGVPQHF
TGTGCCAGCAGTCCAGACAGGGGCCACCCGGGGGTGCCCCAGCATTTT
>TRBJ2-7|TRBV27|many|-
CASSSVPEGGSEQYF
TGTGCCAGCAGTTCCGTCCCGGAGGGGGGCAGCGAGCAGTACTTC
>TRBJ2-5|TRBV6-1|many|-
CASSEDERSLEYF
TGTGCCAGCAGTGAAGACGAACGGAGCTTAGAGTACTTC
>TRBJ2-7|TRBV18|-|-
CASSPLDRTEQYF
TGTGCCAGCTCACCACTAGACAGGACGGAGCAGTACTTC
>TRBJ2-4|TRBV20-1|once|-
CSASRPGSAKNIQYF
TGCAGTGCTAGCCGGCCGGGTTCGGCCAAAAACATTCAGTACTTC
>TRBJ1-5|TRBV28|few|-
CASRDTRGTPKWQPQHF
TGTGCCAGCCGTGATACGCGCGGAACCCCAAAATGGCAGCCCCAGCATTTT
>TRBJ1-1|TRBV10-1|many|TRBD1
CASSESNRGPNTEAFF
TGCGCCAGCAGTGAGTCGAACAGGGGTCCGAACACTGAAGCTTTCTTT
>TRBJ2-7|TRBV20-1|many|TRBD2
CSARALLAGGPTRGYEQYF
TGCAGTGCTAGAGCGCTGCTAGCGGGAGGGCCCACGCGGGGATACGAGCAGTACTTC
>TRBJ2-5|TRBV2|many|TRBD2
CATKLDTSGGETQYF
TGTGCCACCAAGCTCGATACTAGCGGTGGGGAGACCCAGTACTTC
>TRBJ2-7|TRBV5-1|few|-
CASSLVGPGLSYEQYF
TGCGCCAGCAGCTTGGTTGGGCCCGGGCTCTCCTACGAGCAGTACTTC
>TRBJ1-2|TRBV12-3/TRBV12-4|-|-
CASSPRGAGGYTF
TGTGCCAGCAGCCCTAGGGGGGCGGGTGGCTACACCTTC